The 21 T cell receptor beta chains listed next were all sequenced from one sample in a study of T cells after yellow fever vaccination. MiXCR, run by TCRdb on the 5' RACE reads, gives a single entry per CDR3 protein. The sample has about 320,000 distinct CDR3 sequences; around 4.4% are singletons. This sample comprised PBMCs, obtained 15 days after the yellow fever booster vaccination. Source of these receptors: a man younger than 35 who received the YFV17D yellow fever vaccine.

As for this clonotype: This CDR3 is missing its conserved last phenylalanine or tryptophan, likely due to a read error. V usage is TRBV5-1 and J usage is TRBJ1-1; D is unresolved. The germline CDR1 and CDR2 sequences are SGHRS and YFSETQ. Trimming shortened V by 5 bases and J by 4 bases, and 12 bases separated the two germline ends. The CDR3 runs to 13 residues. The CDR3 protein is CASRRAEGTEAFI. CDR3 bases: TGCGCCAGCAGGAGGGCCGAGGGCACTGAAGCTTTCATT.

This chain uses TRBV4-1 with TRBJ1-3, with D possibly matching TRBD1 (6 bases). The CDR3 has 17 residues. V lost 0 bases to trimming and J lost 0 bases, with 12 bases between them. Germline lookup yields CDR1 MGHRA and CDR2 YSYEKL. CDR3 DNA sequence: TGCGCCAGCAGCCAAGAGGGGGCACCAAACTCTGGAAACACCATATATTTT. This sequence encodes CASSQEGAPNSGNTIYF.

This clonotype was seen repeatedly, ten times or more. The gene calls are TRBV7-7 and TRBJ2-2; 7 bases line up with TRBD1. The J segment lost 6 bases and the V segment lost 1 base, leaving 14 bases of the junction unmatched. Germline loops: CDR1 SSHAT, CDR2 FNYEAQ (reference sequence). There are 18 residues in the CDR3. Here the CDR3 reads CASSLESQGQPYPGELFF. CDR3 DNA sequence: TGTGCCAGCAGCTTAGAGTCCCAGGGACAGCCCTACCCCGGGGAGCTGTTTTTT.

V usage is TRBV12-3 or TRBV12-4 and J usage is TRBJ1-1; perhaps TRBD1 as D (6 bases). CDR3 length: 14 residues. Trimming removed 7 bases at V and 4 bases at J, with 16 bases between. CDR3 sequence reads: CASIGGALGTEAFF. CDR3 nucleotide sequence: TGTGCCAGCATTGGGGGGGCGTTAGGCACTGAAGCTTTCTTT.

This clonotype was seen ten or more times. The chain employs TRBV4-1 and TRBJ1-5; D not resolved. The germline V and J ends were trimmed by 0 bases and 5 bases, with 5 bases remaining between them. Germline CDR1 reads MGHRA; CDR2 reads YSYEKL. CDR3 length: 13 amino acids. The CDR3 is CASSQDRYQPQHF. Written as DNA, the CDR3 is TGCGCCAGCAGCCAAGATCGGTATCAGCCCCAGCATTTT.

V usage is TRBV10-1 and J usage is TRBJ1-1; D ambiguous. Trimming left V 6 bases short and J 4 bases short, with 18 bases between. Germline lookup yields CDR1 WNHNN and CDR2 SYGVQD (reference sequence). There are 15 residues in the CDR3. This CDR3 is CASSPAVGAFTEAFF. In DNA form, the CDR3 reads TGCGCCAGCAGCCCAGCGGTGGGAGCCTTCACTGAAGCTTTCTTT.

This clonotype was seen a handful of times. The chain employs TRBV6-1 and TRBJ2-2, with D possibly matching TRBD1 (6 bases). The V gene lost 2 bases and the J gene lost 6 bases, with 13 bases spanning the gap. Germline assignment: CDR1 MNHNS and CDR2 SASEGT. The CDR3 has 15 residues. DNA of the CDR3: TGTGCCAGCAGTGAATGGGGGCTGGGGGCCGGGGAGCTGTTTTTT. Amino acids: CASSEWGLGAGELFF.

This clonotype appeared a few times. The chain couples TRBV6-2 or TRBV6-3 to TRBJ1-2; 8 bases align to TRBD1. The length of the CDR3 is 14 residues. V was clipped by 6 bases and J by 7 bases; unmatched bases: 10. Germline V gene lookup returns CDR1 MNHEY and CDR2 SVGEGT. The DNA of the CDR3 is TGTGCCAGCAGGCCGGGACAGGAGGCCTCTGGCTACACCTTC. Its protein is CASRPGQEASGYTF.

V is TRBV7-9 and J is TRBJ2-7, with 7 bases aligning to TRBD1. This CDR3 is 14 amino acids long. Germline V gene data show CDR1 as SEHNR and CDR2 as FQNEAQ (reference sequence). V was pared by 2 bases and J by 5 bases, with 6 bases of the junction left unmatched. The CDR3 DNA follows: TGTGCCAGCAGCTTAACGACAGGGCCCAACGAGCAGTACTTC. Its translation is CASSLTTGPNEQYF. The whole variable domain, remainder taken from reference TRBV7-9 and TRBJ2-7, is DTGVSQNPRHKITKRGQNVTFRCDPISEHNRLYWYRQTLGQGPEFLTYFQNEAQLEKSRLLSDRFSAERPKGSFSTLEIQRTEQGDSAMYLCASSLTTGPNEQYFGPGTRLTVT.

This clonotype has at least ten counts. This chain links TRBV7-2 with TRBJ2-5, with D tentatively TRBD1 or TRBD2 (6 bases each). Trimming removed 3 bases from V and 5 bases from J, with 13 bases in between. The CDR3 length is 14 residues. The germline V gene encodes CDR1 SGHTA and CDR2 FQGNSA. The CDR3 sequence is CASSFGGDRETQYF. The CDR3 DNA follows: TGTGCCAGCAGCTTCGGGGGCGACAGGGAGACCCAGTACTTC.

The J gene is TRBJ1-2, the V gene TRBV19, with 7 bases matching TRBD1. Germline CDR1 LNHDA, CDR2 SQIVND (reference sequence). The CDR3 contains 14 residues. With 5 bases clipped from V and 3 bases from J, the junction kept 6 bases outside the gene matches. CDR3 sequence reads: CASSVQGTYYGYTF. In DNA form, the CDR3 reads TGTGCCAGTAGTGTACAGGGGACCTACTATGGCTACACCTTC. The variable domain in full, with the rest retrieved from reference TRBV19 and TRBJ1-2, is DGGITQSPKYLFRKEGQNVTLSCEQNLNHDAMYWYRQDPGQGLRLIYYSQIVNDFQKGDIAEGYSVSREKKESFPLTVTSAQKNPTAFYLCASSVQGTYYGYTFGSGTRLTVV.

V gene TRBV7-9 combines with J gene TRBJ2-3; tentative D call: TRBD2 (6 bases). Deletions cut 4 bases from V and 8 bases from J, with 10 bases between. Germline V gene sequence: CDR1 SEHNR, CDR2 FQNEAQ (reference sequence). This CDR3 is 12 amino acids long. As DNA, the CDR3 is TGTGCCAGCAGCTCGGGGGTCCCTACGCAGTATTTT. Its translation: CASSSGVPTQYF. The complete variable domain, with remaining parts taken from reference TRBV7-9 and TRBJ2-3, reads DTGVSQNPRHKITKRGQNVTFRCDPISEHNRLYWYRQTLGQGPEFLTYFQNEAQLEKSRLLSDRFSAERPKGSFSTLEIQRTEQGDSAMYLCASSSGVPTQYFGPGTRLTVL.

In its sample, this clonotype was seen many times. The V and J genes are TRBV12-3 or TRBV12-4 and TRBJ1-2, with no clear D. The CDR3 consists of 12 residues. Between the trimmed V and J ends, which lost 3 bases and 4 bases, there was a span of 6 bases. The CDR3 bases are TGTGCCAGCAGTTTGCCACTCTATGGCTACACCTTC. This sequence encodes CASSLPLYGYTF.

The chain recombines TRBV7-9 with TRBJ2-3; D might be TRBD1 (6 bases). The V gene's germline CDR1 is SEHNR and CDR2 FQNEAQ (reference sequence). The length of the CDR3 is 16 residues. V lost 5 bases, J lost 2 bases, and 17 bases lay in between. The CDR3 DNA reads as TGTGCCAGCAGCCCATCGGGCAGGGGATACACAGATACGCAGTATTTT. This gives the protein CASSPSGRGYTDTQYF.

The CDR3: CASSFVGLSKFF. In DNA, the CDR3 is TGTGCCAGCAGTTTCGTAGGCCTATCTAAGTTCTTC. The gene calls are TRBV28 and TRBJ2-1; D uncertain. Trimming removed 3 bases from V and 14 bases from J, with 14 bases in between. The CDR3 covers 12 residues. CDR1 MDHEN and CDR2 SYDVKM come from the germline V gene.

At least ten counts were recorded for this clonotype. V usage is TRBV7-2 and J usage is TRBJ1-3, with 10 bases fitting TRBD1. The CDR3 sequence is 16 residues long. Germline V gene lookup returns CDR1 SGHTA and CDR2 FQGNSA. V lost 1 base to trimming and J lost 2 bases; unmatched junction nucleotides: 2. CDR3 DNA: TGTGCCAGCAGCTTAGGGACAGGGGGAACTGGAAACACCATATATTTT. It specifies CASSLGTGGTGNTIYF.

The V gene is TRBV4-3, the J gene TRBJ2-7; a possible D gene is TRBD1 (6 bases). V lost 0 bases and J lost 2, with 14 bases in between. The CDR3 is 16 residues long. Germline assignment: CDR1 LGHNA and CDR2 YSLEER. DNA for the CDR3: TGCGCCAGCAGCCAAGAAGGCAGGGGAACTCCCTACGAGCAGTACTTC. This sequence encodes CASSQEGRGTPYEQYF.

This clonotype was detected ten times or more. Compared with germline, one end of the junction differs, possibly owing to a read error. In DNA, the CDR3 is TGCAGCGTTGAAGCGATCGGGGCTAAAGAAAAACTGTTTTTT. Translating it yields CSVEAIGAKEKLFF. The chain employs TRBV29-1 and TRBJ1-4, with a tentative D call TRBD1 (5 bases). Germline V gene lookup returns CDR1 SQVTM and CDR2 ANQGSEA. This CDR3 comprises 14 residues.

This clonotype was observed many times. The chain employs TRBV5-1 and TRBJ2-3; 8 nucleotides line up with TRBD2. The CDR3 is 14 residues long. Germline CDR1 is SGHRS and CDR2 is YFSETQ. With V trimmed by 7 bases and J by 6 bases, 10 bases remained unmatched. The CDR3 nucleotides read TGCGCCAGCGGACTCGGACTAGCCGTGGATACGCAGTATTTT. The encoded protein is CASGLGLAVDTQYF.

This chain links TRBV7-2 with TRBJ2-3; D remains unclear. Trimming took off 5 bases at V and 6 bases at J, with 9 bases between the two ends. Germline lookup yields CDR1 SGHTA and CDR2 FQGNSA. The CDR3 is 12 amino acids. The CDR3 DNA sequence: TGTGCCAGCAGCGACTCAAGGGATACGCAGTATTTT. Its protein product is CASSDSRDTQYF.

This clonotype has only a few counts. This chain uses TRBV4-1 with TRBJ1-2; D is perhaps TRBD1 (5 bases). The CDR3 sequence is 16 residues long. Germline V gene lookup returns CDR1 MGHRA and CDR2 YSYEKL. V was pared by 0 bases and J by 7 bases, with 18 bases between. Here the CDR3 DNA reads TGCGCCAGCAGCCAAGATCAGTGGACAATTAAGAGTGGCTACACCTTC. Translated, it gives CASSQDQWTIKSGYTF.